The clone carrying this T cell receptor (beta chain) was counted at least ten times. The V gene end was trimmed by 4 bases and the J gene end by 3 bases; junction bases not matched to a gene: 5. Germline values: CDR1 MDHEN, CDR2 SYDVKM. This CDR3 is built from 18 residues. The data originate from a study of T cells in Graves' hyperthyroidism and ophthalmopathy. RNA transcripts yielded amplified TCR beta CDR3 regions. First-round RT-PCR with HTBI primers amplified the TCR CDR3 region. TCRdb reprocessed the multiplex PCR reads with MiXCR, giving one entry per CDR3 protein. The sample yields about 380,000 distinct CDR3 sequences, roughly 14% seen once.

This clonotype was obtained from a young man with Graves' hyperthyroidism that later progressed to Graves' ophthalmopathy. Sequenced material: blood. V gene TRBV28 combines with J gene TRBJ2-2; 16 nucleotides match TRBD2. DNA for the CDR3: TGTGCCAGCAGTTCCCCGGGACTAGCGGGGGGGCACACCGGGGAGCTGTTTTTT. Translating gives CASSSPGLAGGHTGELFF.